The 24 T cell receptor beta chains given below trace back to one sample, sequenced in a study of cytomegalovirus exposure and HLA in healthy donors. Researchers ran the PCR with 60 Vbeta and 13 Jbeta primers. Sequencing used immunoSEQ multiplex PCR; TCRdb keeps in-frame clones, though not all of them. This table lists around 65,000 clones. Sequenced material: PBMCs. These receptors all come from a boy aged 5-17 years in good health and CMV-seronegative.

V and J are TRBV9 and TRBJ2-7; TRBD2 aligns across 9 bases. V dropped 4 bases and J dropped 0; count of bases not matched to a gene: 14. This CDR3 is built from 18 residues. Per the germline V gene, CDR1 is SGDLS and CDR2 is YYNGEE. CDR3 nucleotides: TGTGCCAGCAGCCGGGAGTTGGGTAGCGGGGGTAGCTCCTACGAGCAGTACTTC. This encodes CASSRELGSGGSSYEQYF.

V usage is TRBV18 and J usage is TRBJ1-4; the D gene is possibly TRBD1 (6 bases). From germline, CDR1 is KGHSH and CDR2 LQKENI. With 6 bases removed from V and 8 bases from J, the gap between germline ends came to 16 bases. There are 14 residues in the CDR3. In nucleotides, the CDR3 is TGTGCCAGCTCCCAAGGGGGACGCCACGAAAAACTGTTTTTT. Encoded protein: CASSQGGRHEKLFF.

V usage is TRBV13 and J usage is TRBJ1-2; perhaps TRBD1 as D (5 bases). Trimming took 5 bases from V and 3 from J, leaving 16 bases between them. The CDR3 length is 15 residues. Germline CDR1 reads PRHDT; CDR2 reads FYEKMQ (reference sequence). The CDR3 DNA reads as TGTGCCAGCAGCCTCCGACAGTCTGAACACTATGGCTACACCTTC. This sequence encodes CASSLRQSEHYGYTF.

With respect to this clone: Other nucleotide sequences in the sample specify the same CDR3. The chain uses TRBV5-1 and TRBJ2-5; D may be TRBD2 (5 bases). The CDR3 runs 14 residues. Germline V gene data show CDR1 as SGHRS and CDR2 as YFSETQ. Trimming removed 0 bases at V and 1 base at J, with 7 bases between. CDR3 region: CASSLAGSQETQYF. The CDR3 DNA is TGCGCCAGCAGCTTGGCGGGGTCCCAAGAGACCCAGTACTTC.

This chain uses TRBV7-9 with TRBJ1-6; 7 bases are shared with TRBD1. The CDR3 has 13 amino acids. The germline V gene has CDR1 SEHNR and CDR2 FQNEAQ (reference sequence). The V gene end was trimmed by 5 bases and the J gene end by 8 bases; junction bases not matched to a gene: 3. This CDR3 reads CASSRQGDSPLHF. CDR3 nucleotide sequence: TGTGCCAGCAGCCGACAGGGAGATTCACCCCTCCACTTT. The full variable domain, completed using reference TRBV7-9 and TRBJ1-6, is DTGVSQNPRHKITKRGQNVTFRCDPISEHNRLYWYRQTLGQGPEFLTYFQNEAQLEKSRLLSDRFSAERPKGSFSTLEIQRTEQGDSAMYLCASSRQGDSPLHFGNGTRLTVT.

The chain has TRBV19 and TRBJ2-2; weak D call: TRBD2 (5 bases). This CDR3 is built from 16 residues. Trimming stripped 5 bases from V and 1 base from J, with 14 bases between. The germline gives CDR1 LNHDA, CDR2 SQIVND (reference sequence). Written as DNA, the CDR3 is TGTGCCAGTAGTGGCGGGCGCGGAATGAACACCGGGGAGCTGTTTTTT. Amino acids: CASSGGRGMNTGELFF. The full variable domain, in which reference TRBV19 and TRBJ2-2 provide the parts outside the CDR3, is DGGITQSPKYLFRKEGQNVTLSCEQNLNHDAMYWYRQDPGQGLRLIYYSQIVNDFQKGDIAEGYSVSREKKESFPLTVTSAQKNPTAFYLCASSGGRGMNTGELFFGEGSRLTVL.

The rearrangement uses TRBV25-1 and TRBJ2-7; 9 nucleotides line up with TRBD1. The length of the CDR3 is 14 residues. Germline V gene lookup returns CDR1 MGHDK and CDR2 SYGVNS. J was trimmed by 5 bases and V by 1 base; bases with no gene match: 3. The CDR3 DNA is TGTGCCAGCAGTGAATCTGGACAGGGGAACGAGCAGTACTTC. Its translation: CASSESGQGNEQYF.

The chain recombines TRBV2 with TRBJ2-5, with D possibly TRBD2 on 5 matching bases. The germline CDR1 and CDR2 sequences are SNHLY and FYNNEI. This CDR3 region has 19 residues. V lost 3 bases and J 2 bases, leaving 25 bases between the germline ends. The CDR3, as DNA: TGTGCCAGCAGTGATATACCACAAAACCCCCCCCGGGATCAAGAGACCCAGTACTTC. Its translation is CASSDIPQNPPRDQETQYF.

The rearrangement links TRBV6-5 to TRBJ2-7; D perhaps matches TRBD1 (5 bases). The CDR3 consists of 15 residues. V was pared by 2 bases and J by 3 bases, with 14 bases between. Germline V gene sequence: CDR1 MNHEY, CDR2 SVGAGI. CDR3 DNA: TGTGCCAGCAGTTACGAGTCGACAGTTGGCTACGAGCAGTACTTC. Protein product: CASSYESTVGYEQYF.

The V call is TRBV5-1, the J call TRBJ1-3; 8 bases line up with TRBD1. With V trimmed by 7 bases and J by 2 bases, 2 bases remained unmatched. The CDR3 loop spans 13 amino acids. The germline gives CDR1 SGHRS, CDR2 YFSETQ. In nucleotides, the CDR3 is TGCGCCAGCGGACAGGGACCTGGAAACACCATATATTTT. It codes for CASGQGPGNTIYF.

The chain joins TRBV6-5 to TRBJ1-2; the D gene is possibly TRBD1 (6 bases). V lost 4 bases to trimming and J lost 14 bases, with 26 bases between them. The CDR3 covers 15 residues. The germline V gene has CDR1 MNHEY and CDR2 SVGAGI. The DNA for the CDR3 is TGTGCCAGCAGTTCGACAGGTCTTACCTTGGAAGGAAGGACCTTC. The encoded protein is CASSSTGLTLEGRTF.

The chain is built from TRBV14 and TRBJ1-2; weak D call: TRBD1 (5 bases). Trimming shortened V by 1 base and J by 8 bases, and 11 bases separated the two germline ends. CDR3 length equals 13 residues. Germline-derived CDR1 and CDR2 are SGHDN and FVKESK. The CDR3 DNA follows: TGTGCCAGCAGCCAAGCCGTGGGGCTAGGCTACACCTTC. The encoded protein is CASSQAVGLGYTF.

The rearrangement uses TRBV27 and TRBJ1-2; D is perhaps TRBD1 (5 bases). V was shortened by 4 bases and J by 5 bases, with 14 bases between the two germline ends. This CDR3 comprises 14 residues. The germline gives CDR1 MNHEY, CDR2 SMNVEV (reference sequence). This CDR3 is CASSSLQAIYGYTF. The DNA for the CDR3 is TGTGCCAGCAGTTCTTTACAGGCTATTTATGGCTACACCTTC.

The chain uses TRBV4-1 and TRBJ1-6; D is possibly TRBD1 (6 bases). V was clipped by 3 bases and J by 6 bases, with 9 bases between them. The CDR3 is 14 residues long. Germline-derived CDR1 and CDR2 are MGHRA and YSYEKL. CDR3 coding DNA: TGCGCCAGCAGCCAGCAAGGGGGTAATTCACCCCTCCACTTT. Its protein is CASSQQGGNSPLHF.

The V gene is TRBV7-2, the J gene TRBJ2-5, with 13 bases lining up with TRBD2. Germline V lookup: CDR1 SGHTA, CDR2 FQGNSA. This CDR3 spans 16 amino acids. The V and J ends lost 5 bases and 5 bases, in that order; junction bases with no gene match: 8. CDR3 region: CASSLWTSGGEETQYF. The CDR3 coding sequence is TGTGCCAGCAGCCTATGGACTAGCGGGGGTGAGGAGACCCAGTACTTC.

V and J are TRBV5-6 and TRBJ2-1; a weak D match, TRBD2 (6 bases). The CDR3 sequence is 14 residues long. V lost 4 bases, J lost 8 bases, and 16 bases lay in between. Germline V gene sequence: CDR1 SGHDT, CDR2 YYEEEE. For the CDR3, the DNA is TGTGCCAGCAGCCCGGGAGTACTACAGGATGAGCAGTTCTTC. Protein: CASSPGVLQDEQFF.

The rearrangement links TRBV15 to TRBJ2-5, with D possibly matching TRBD2 (6 bases). Germline loops: CDR1 LNHNV, CDR2 YYDKDF (reference sequence). This CDR3 comprises 15 residues. Trimming pared 0 bases from V and 4 bases from J, leaving 12 bases between. CDR3 sequence reads: CATSREEGRPETQYF. The CDR3 nucleotides read TGTGCCACCAGCAGAGAGGAGGGGCGACCAGAGACCCAGTACTTC.

This CDR3 is CASSTTDGYGYTF. The CDR3 DNA reads as TGTGCCAGCAGCACCACAGACGGCTATGGCTACACCTTC. The V and J genes are TRBV7-9 and TRBJ1-2, with D unresolved. The CDR3 runs 13 residues. Germline values: CDR1 SEHNR, CDR2 FQNEAQ (reference sequence). The V gene lost 5 bases and the J gene lost 4 bases, with 11 bases spanning the gap.

The V and J genes are TRBV10-3 and TRBJ1-2; D not certain. Germline CDR1 and CDR2: ENHRY and SYGVKD. The CDR3 contains 12 residues. V dropped 7 bases and J dropped 1 base, with 7 bases sitting between them. The CDR3 spells CAINSGNYGYTF. CDR3 nucleotides: TGTGCCATCAACAGTGGTAACTATGGCTACACCTTC.

J is TRBJ1-1 and V is TRBV5-1; D ambiguous. The CDR3 contains 16 residues. The V end was cut by 0 bases, the J end by 6 bases, with 18 bases between. Germline V gene lookup returns CDR1 SGHRS and CDR2 YFSETQ. The CDR3 DNA sequence: TGCGCCAGCAGCTTGGGACGTCGTGACCCGCGGCCTGAAGCTTTCTTT. Translated, it gives CASSLGRRDPRPEAFF.

The chain couples TRBV6-4 to TRBJ2-2, with 11 nucleotides matching TRBD1. V was pared by 0 bases and J by 6 bases, with 3 bases of the junction left unmatched. CDR3 length: 16 residues. From germline, CDR1 is MRHNA and CDR2 SNTAGT. CDR3 DNA sequence: TGTGCCAGCAGTGACTCAGTGGGACAGGGGGCCGGGGAGCTGTTTTTT. Residues: CASSDSVGQGAGELFF.

The CDR3 is CASTPSGTGELFF. In nucleotides, the CDR3 is TGTGCCAGCACCCCGTCAGGCACCGGGGAGCTGTTTTTT. J is TRBJ2-2 and V is TRBV28, with unresolved D. This CDR3 is built from 13 residues. CDR1 and CDR2 (germline): MDHEN, SYDVKM. V was trimmed by 7 bases and J by 4 bases, leaving 10 bases between them.

This sequence joins TRBV2 and TRBJ1-3; D is perhaps TRBD1 (5 bases). CDR1 SNHLY and CDR2 FYNNEI come from the germline V gene. V was shortened by 5 bases and J by 0 bases, with 14 bases between the two germline ends. The CDR3 runs to 16 residues. The chain's CDR3 is CASSLGQPVSGNTIYF. The CDR3 nucleotides are TGTGCCAGCAGTTTGGGGCAACCTGTCTCTGGAAACACCATATATTTT.

The V gene is TRBV11-1, the J gene TRBJ1-1; D is uncertain. V was clipped by 3 bases and J by 6 bases, with 14 bases between them. This CDR3 is built from 14 residues. CDR1 and CDR2 from the germline V gene are SGHAT and FQDESV (reference sequence). CDR3 bases: TGTGCCAGCAGCTTCCTCGAGGGAAGCGCTGAAGCTTTCTTT. Its translation is CASSFLEGSAEAFF. The full variable domain, in which reference TRBV11-1 and TRBJ1-1 provide the parts outside the CDR3, is EAEVAQSPRYKITEKSQAVAFWCDPISGHATLYWYRQILGQGPELLVQFQDESVVDDSQLPKDRFSAERLKGVDSTLKIQPAELGDSAMYLCASSFLEGSAEAFFGQGTRLTVV.